A single sample gave rise to the 5 T cell receptor beta chains below, sequenced in a study of cytotoxic CD8 clonotypes in ibrutinib-treated CLL. This table comes from immunoSEQ multiplex PCR, and its TCRdb copy is limited to in-frame clones, with some not included. The table lists 150,000 to 200,000 clones, roughly 90% of them singletons. The sample in question was PBMCs, obtained at disease progression, from a patient treated with ibrutinib. These receptors all come from a human donor with chronic lymphocytic leukemia.

This chain links TRBV7-9 with TRBJ1-1; no firm D call. The CDR3 extends over 13 amino acids. The germline V and J ends were trimmed by 3 bases and 7 bases, with 12 bases remaining between them. Germline V gene lookup returns CDR1 SEHNR and CDR2 FQNEAQ (reference sequence). The CDR3 loop reads CASSFIPTYEAFF. The CDR3 region has the DNA TGTGCCAGCAGCTTTATCCCGACTTATGAAGCTTTCTTT. The entire variable domain, with the rest obtained from reference TRBV7-9 and TRBJ1-1, is as follows: DTGVSQNPRHKITKRGQNVTFRCDPISEHNRLYWYRQTLGQGPEFLTYFQNEAQLEKSRLLSDRFSAERPKGSFSTLEIQRTEQGDSAMYLCASSFIPTYEAFFGQGTRLTVV.

V is TRBV5-4 and J is TRBJ2-2, with 7 bases identical to TRBD2. The CDR3 has 18 amino acids. Germline V CDR1 and CDR2: SGHNT, YYREEE (reference sequence). V trimming: 5 bases; J trimming: 4 bases; junction bases outside the gene matches: 17. CDR3: CASRPTSGLAEITGELFF. CDR3 nucleotides: TGTGCCAGCAGACCGACGTCGGGGCTAGCGGAGATCACCGGGGAGCTGTTTTTT.

This clone was found a few times. This sequence joins TRBV29-1 and TRBJ1-1, with a possible D match to TRBD1 (6 bases). Germline assignment: CDR1 SQVTM and CDR2 ANQGSEA. This CDR3 has 14 amino acids. Trimming took off 6 bases at V and 8 bases at J, with 22 bases between the two ends. The CDR3 sequence is CSVPGQGVSEEAFF. The CDR3 region has the DNA TGCAGCGTCCCGGGACAAGGGGTCTCGGAGGAAGCTTTCTTT.

The J gene is TRBJ1-5, the V gene TRBV19; possibly TRBD1 for D (5 bases). CDR1 is LNHDA and CDR2 is SQIVND in the germline V gene (reference sequence). V was cut by 8 bases and J by 7 bases, with 15 bases left in between. The CDR3 spans 13 residues. CDR3 sequence (DNA): TGTGCCAGTTTGGATCGGGGGAGACAGCCCCAGCATTTT. This codes for CASLDRGRQPQHF.

This clone was seen once. The rearrangement uses TRBV30 and TRBJ2-1, with 10 positions matching TRBD2. The CDR3 length is 15 residues. J lost 5 bases, V lost 3 bases, and 7 bases had no gene match. Germline V gene data show CDR1 as GTSNPN and CDR2 as SVGIG (reference sequence). The CDR3 loop reads CAWSYGLAENNEQFF. CDR3 DNA: TGTGCCTGGAGCTACGGACTAGCGGAAAACAATGAGCAGTTCTTC.